These 29 T cell receptor beta chains originate from one sample sequenced in a study of regulatory T cells in long-lasting Graves disease. Time point given: newly diagnosed GD, antithyroid drugs for less than 3 months. From RNA extracted from PBMCs, the TCR library was made. Combining iRepertoire HTBI primers with Arm-PCR of CDR3 regions, the authors built TCR beta libraries. TCRdb reprocessed the multiplex PCR reads via MiXCR and lists one record per CDR3 protein. The data contain approximately 400,000 distinct CDR3 sequences, more than 13% of them singletons. Separately, the same data were catalogued under a study of T cells in Graves' hyperthyroidism and ophthalmopathy.

The starting material was peripheral blood mononuclear cells (PBMCs), obtained at new diagnosis, from a patient treated with antithyroid drugs. These receptors originate from a woman in her twenties or thirties with Graves disease.

The genes are TRBV24-1 and TRBJ2-6; either TRBD1 or TRBD2 may supply D (5 bases each). CDR3 length: 16 residues. CDR1 is KGHDR, CDR2 SFDVKD, per germline. Trimming pared 8 bases from V and 1 base from J, leaving 14 bases between. CDR3: CATIPGRASGANVLTF. CDR3 sequence (DNA): TGTGCCACCATACCGGGACGAGCATCTGGGGCCAACGTCCTGACTTTC.

As regards this clonotype: A read error is possible here, since a much larger clone lies one base away. The rearrangement links TRBV3-1 to TRBJ2-5; weak D call: TRBD1 (6 bases). The length of the CDR3 is 14 residues. Germline loops: CDR1 LGHDT, CDR2 YNNKEL (reference sequence). The CDR3 DNA is TGTGCCAGCAGCGAAGATCCAGGGGAAGAGACCCAGTACTTC. Translation gives CASSEDPGEETQYF.

In this sample, this clonotype turned up many times. This rearrangement joins TRBV2 to TRBJ1-1; the D gene is possibly TRBD1 (5 bases). CDR1 is SNHLY, CDR2 FYNNEI, per germline. The CDR3 has 14 amino acids. The V end lost 3 bases, the J end lost 3 bases, and 11 bases lay between the germline ends. The DNA for the CDR3 is TGTGCCAGCAGTGAGCAGGGTTCGGACACTGAAGCTTTCTTT. This sequence encodes CASSEQGSDTEAFF.

This clonotype was found a few times. J is TRBJ2-7 and V is TRBV29-1; 13 bases line up with TRBD2. V trimming: 3 bases; J trimming: 4 bases; junction bases outside the gene matches: 0. The CDR3 length is 13 residues. Germline V CDR1 and CDR2: SQVTM, ANQGSEA. The CDR3 DNA reads TGCAGCGTTGAGGGACTAGCGGGGTACGAGCAGTACTTC. Translating it yields CSVEGLAGYEQYF.

The chain uses TRBV7-3 and TRBJ2-5, with no clear D. Germline V gene data show CDR1 as SGHTA and CDR2 as FQGTGA. The CDR3 totals 13 residues. V was cut by 2 bases and J by 4 bases, with 8 bases left in between. The DNA for the CDR3 is TGTGCCAGCAGCTTAGGAAGTGGAGAGACCCAGTACTTC. Encoded protein: CASSLGSGETQYF.

This clonotype was seen a handful of times. V usage is TRBV4-1 and J usage is TRBJ2-6; 7 nucleotides line up with TRBD1. The germline gives CDR1 MGHRA, CDR2 YSYEKL. After removal of 4 bases from V and 0 bases from J, the junction contained 15 bases not matched to a gene. The CDR3 extends over 20 amino acids. The CDR3 reads CASSPPRTGSSLSGANVLTF. CDR3 bases: TGCGCCAGCAGCCCACCGAGGACAGGTTCTTCCCTCTCTGGGGCCAACGTCCTGACTTTC.

The genes are TRBV24-1 and TRBJ2-2; D gene uncertain. The CDR3 contains 12 residues. V was shortened by 1 base and J by 6 bases, with 2 bases between the two germline ends. Germline values: CDR1 KGHDR, CDR2 SFDVKD. CDR3 residues: CATSDLPGELFF. In nucleotides, the CDR3 is TGTGCCACCAGTGATTTACCCGGGGAGCTGTTTTTT.

For this clonotype: A clone one base away is much larger, so this may be a read error. V is TRBV20-1 and J is TRBJ2-7, with 7 nucleotides matching TRBD2. The V gene's germline CDR1 is DFQATT and CDR2 SNEGSKA (reference sequence). The CDR3 length is 12 residues. The junction had 9 bases not matched to a gene; V was cut back by 7 bases and J by 6 bases. The CDR3 DNA follows: TGCAGTGGTGTCTCGACTAGCCTCGAGCAGTACTTC. It encodes CSGVSTSLEQYF.

In this sample, this clonotype turned up many times. The chain employs TRBV30 and TRBJ2-3, with D unclear. Germline V lookup: CDR1 GTSNPN, CDR2 SVGIG (reference sequence). V was cut by 0 bases and J by 5 bases, with 3 bases left in between. The CDR3 totals 11 residues. The CDR3 DNA follows: TGTGCCTGGAGTGTGGGAGATACGCAGTATTTT. Its protein is CAWSVGDTQYF.

Turning to this clonotype: Its ends do not fully match the called genes, so a read error is possible. The chain recombines TRBV5-1 with TRBJ2-1, with 11 bases lining up with TRBD2. The CDR3 contains 15 residues. Per germline, CDR1 SGHRS and CDR2 YFSETQ. DNA of the CDR3: TGCGCCCGCAGCTTGGGGACTAGCGGCTACAATGAGCAGTTCTTC. It codes for CARSLGTSGYNEQFF.

Concerning this clonotype itself: Possible read error: a much larger clone is one base away. The chain employs TRBV5-1 and TRBJ2-3; 9 bases are shared with TRBD2. In germline, CDR1 is SGHRS, CDR2 YFSETQ. The length of the CDR3 is 15 residues. CDR3 loop: CASSVQGTSTDTLYF. The CDR3 DNA follows: TGCGCCAGCAGCGTACAGGGGACTAGCACAGATACGCTGTATTTT. Together with reference TRBV5-1 and TRBJ2-3, the CDR3 gives the full variable domain: KAGVTQTPRYLIKTRGQQVTLSCSPISGHRSVSWYQQTPGQGLQFLFEYFSETQRNKGNFPGRFSGRQFSNSRSEMNVSTLELGDSALYLCASSVQGTSTDTLYFGPGTRLTVL.

This clonotype has only a few counts. The chain joins TRBV29-1 to TRBJ2-2, with D unresolved. The CDR3 has 13 amino acids. Trimming took off 6 bases at V and 7 bases at J, with 15 bases between the two ends. Germline V lookup: CDR1 SQVTM, CDR2 ANQGSEA. The CDR3 loop is CSVNSFYDGELFF. The CDR3 DNA reads TGCAGCGTGAATAGCTTCTATGACGGGGAGCTGTTTTTT.

This clonotype has just a few counts. The chain combines TRBV7-2 with TRBJ2-1; no clear D gene. From germline, CDR1 is SGHTA and CDR2 FQGNSA. The V end lost 1 base, the J end lost 7 bases, and 8 bases lay between the germline ends. The CDR3 is 13 amino acids. The CDR3 loop is CASSLVGVNEQFF. CDR3 sequence (DNA): TGTGCCAGCAGCTTAGTAGGAGTTAATGAGCAGTTCTTC.

This clonotype was observed many times. The chain links TRBV11-1 to TRBJ2-3, with 13 bases that match TRBD2. The V gene end was trimmed by 6 bases and the J gene end by 8 bases; junction bases not matched to a gene: 5. This CDR3 spans 14 amino acids. Germline values: CDR1 SGHAT, CDR2 FQDESV (reference sequence). The CDR3 region is CASRGLAGTGTQYF. The CDR3 nucleotides read TGTGCCAGCAGGGGACTAGCGGGGACTGGTACGCAGTATTTT.

This clonotype came up many times. V is TRBV7-2 and J is TRBJ1-5; TRBD1 might be the D (5 bases). CDR1 and CDR2 (germline): SGHTA, FQGNSA. Trimming removed 5 bases from V and 6 bases from J, with 14 bases in between. This CDR3 region has 14 residues. The CDR3 loop is CASSPSGVGQPQHF. DNA of the CDR3: TGTGCCAGCAGCCCCTCGGGGGTTGGTCAGCCCCAGCATTTT.

This clonotype was observed at least ten times. The chain has TRBV11-2 and TRBJ2-4, with D hard to call. Trimming took 1 base from V and 4 from J, leaving 8 bases between them. CDR1 and CDR2 (germline): SGHAT, FQNNGV. The CDR3 contains 14 residues. The CDR3 loop reads CASSLVTQKNIQYF. CDR3 bases: TGTGCCAGCAGCTTAGTCACACAAAAAAACATTCAGTACTTC.

This clonotype has ten or more counts. The chain couples TRBV6-5 to TRBJ2-1; 8 bases match TRBD2. V dropped 2 bases and J dropped 0; count of bases not matched to a gene: 15. The CDR3 sequence is 20 residues long. Germline V gene data show CDR1 as MNHEY and CDR2 as SVGAGI. The CDR3 reads CASSYPSGSLNPRSYNEQFF. DNA of the CDR3: TGTGCCAGCAGTTACCCCAGCGGGAGTTTGAACCCCCGCTCCTACAATGAGCAGTTCTTC.

This clonotype was detected only a few times. V is TRBV20-1 and J is TRBJ2-2; tentative D call: TRBD2 (6 bases). Germline values: CDR1 DFQATT, CDR2 SNEGSKA (reference sequence). CDR3 length: 14 residues. Trimming cost V 3 bases and J 6 bases, with 14 bases left between them. CDR3 DNA sequence: TGCAGTGCTAGTCCTAGCGTGTTGGCCGGGGAGCTGTTTTTT. It encodes CSASPSVLAGELFF.

V gene TRBV11-2 combines with J gene TRBJ1-2; D not resolved. This CDR3 has 12 amino acids. The germline V gene has CDR1 SGHAT and CDR2 FQNNGV. V was clipped by 4 bases and J by 8 bases, with 11 bases between them. DNA of the CDR3: TGTGCCAGCAGCTCCCGGGCGCGCGGCTACACCTTC. This codes for CASSSRARGYTF. The entire variable domain, with the rest obtained from reference TRBV11-2 and TRBJ1-2, is as follows: EAGVAQSPRYKIIEKRQSVAFWCNPISGHATLYWYQQILGQGPKLLIQFQNNGVVDDSQLPKDRFSAERLKGVDSTLKIQPAKLEDSAVYLCASSSRARGYTFGSGTRLTVV.

Many counts were recorded for this clonotype. CDR3 loop: CSASEAGGPMGTQYF. The CDR3, as DNA: TGCAGTGCTAGCGAAGCGGGAGGGCCTATGGGGACCCAGTACTTC. The chain is built from TRBV20-1 and TRBJ2-5; 10 bases are a match to TRBD2. Germline-derived CDR1 and CDR2 are DFQATT and SNEGSKA (reference sequence). V lost 3 bases to trimming and J lost 7 bases; unmatched junction nucleotides: 11. This CDR3 region has 15 residues.

There are many counts of this clonotype. The rearrangement uses TRBV24-1 and TRBJ2-7; D uncertain. In germline, CDR1 is KGHDR, CDR2 SFDVKD. V was shortened by 3 bases and J by 3 bases, with 17 bases between the two germline ends. The CDR3 has 16 amino acids. DNA of the CDR3: TGTGCCACCAGTGATCCCGTCCCTCCTTGGAGCTACGAGCAGTACTTC. It codes for CATSDPVPPWSYEQYF.

This clonotype has at least ten counts. The V and J genes are TRBV18 and TRBJ1-1; 7 bases fit TRBD1. The germline CDR1 and CDR2 sequences are KGHSH and LQKENI. The CDR3 sequence is 13 residues long. J lost 3 bases, V lost 8 bases, and 6 bases had no gene match. The CDR3: CASSGQGDTEAFF. In nucleotides, the CDR3 is TGTGCCAGCAGTGGCCAGGGGGACACTGAAGCTTTCTTT.

There are a few counts of this clonotype. This clone may be a read error of a much larger clone one base away. The V call is TRBV5-1, the J call TRBJ2-1; 8 bases line up with TRBD2. CDR1 SGHRS and CDR2 YFSETQ come from the germline V gene. CDR3 size: 14 residues. This CDR3 is CASRGAGEVSERFF. The CDR3 coding sequence is TGCGCCAGCAGGGGAGCGGGAGAGGTCAGTGAGCGGTTCTTC.

This clonotype came up many times. The chain has TRBV11-2 and TRBJ2-5, with TRBD2 as a possible D gene (6 bases). Trimming shortened V by 1 base and J by 4 bases, and 7 bases separated the two germline ends. This CDR3 region has 13 residues. Germline CDR1 SGHAT, CDR2 FQNNGV. CDR3 DNA sequence: TGTGCCAGCAGCTTAGGGAGGGTAGAGACCCAGTACTTC. It translates to CASSLGRVETQYF.

This clonotype was found many times. The chain employs TRBV6-5 and TRBJ1-2; no clear D gene. CDR1 and CDR2 (germline): MNHEY, SVGAGI. The V and J ends lost 4 bases and 1 base respectively, with 16 bases between them. This CDR3 has 16 amino acids. CDR3 nucleotides: TGTGCCAGCAGTTCAACCGCGGGAAGCCTTAACTATGGCTACACCTTC. Translated: CASSSTAGSLNYGYTF.

At least ten counts were recorded for this clonotype. V gene TRBV27 combines with J gene TRBJ2-7, with 10 positions matching TRBD1. The CDR3 is 16 amino acids. Per germline, CDR1 MNHEY and CDR2 SMNVEV (reference sequence). Trimming at V came to 5 bases and at J to 1 base, leaving 8 bases not matched to a gene. In nucleotides, the CDR3 is TGTGCCAGCAGTCCATCCGGGACAGGGGCTTCCTACGAGCAGTACTTC. Translated: CASSPSGTGASYEQYF.

This clonotype came up many times. V gene TRBV28 combines with J gene TRBJ2-3; 10 bases fit TRBD2. CDR3 length equals 17 residues. Trimming cost V 7 bases and J 4 bases; bases outside gene matches: 14. The V gene's germline CDR1 is MDHEN and CDR2 SYDVKM. CDR3 sequence reads: CASIPWGSGRYADTQYF. The CDR3 region has the DNA TGTGCCAGCATCCCTTGGGGTAGCGGGAGGTACGCAGATACGCAGTATTTT. The full variable domain, rest sourced from reference TRBV28 and TRBJ2-3, is DVKVTQSSRYLVKRTGEKVFLECVQDMDHENMFWYRQDPGLGLRLIYFSYDVKMKEKGDIPEGYSVSREKKERFSLILESASTNQTSMYLCASIPWGSGRYADTQYFGPGTRLTVL.

Note on this clonotype: Just one base apart from a much larger clone, this may be a read error. The chain is built from TRBV20-1 and TRBJ2-7; 8 nucleotides match TRBD2. This CDR3 is 14 amino acids long. Germline V lookup: CDR1 DFQATT, CDR2 SNEGSKA (reference sequence). In DNA form, the CDR3 reads TGCAGTGCCCGAAATAGCGGGGACTTCTACAAGCAGTACTTC. This encodes CSARNSGDFYKQYF.

On this clonotype itself: A far larger clone lies a single base away; this is likely a read error. The chain combines TRBV6-1 with TRBJ2-5; D uncertain. Germline CDR1 is MNHNS and CDR2 is SASEGT. The CDR3 extends over 11 amino acids. In DNA, the CDR3 is TGTACCAGCAGTGACCAAGGGACCCAGTACTTC. Encoded protein: CTSSDQGTQYF.